One and the same sample provided the 20 T cell receptor beta chains below, sequenced in a study of cytomegalovirus exposure and HLA in healthy donors. The PCR contained 60 Vbeta and 13 Jbeta primers. The repertoire was sequenced with immunoSEQ multiplex PCR; TCRdb's copy has only in-frame clones and lacks some. This sample has some 150,000 clones, with around 82% found just once. The sample comprised PBMCs. The receptors were sampled from a man between 45 and 60 years old in good health and CMV-seropositive.

V usage is TRBV7-3 and J usage is TRBJ2-7; tentatively, D is TRBD1 (5 bases). Trimming pared 5 bases from V and 4 bases from J, leaving 12 bases between. Looked up from germline, CDR1 is SGHTA and CDR2 is FQGTGA. The CDR3 extends over 13 amino acids. The DNA for the CDR3 is TGTGCCAGCAGCATGGGGCTTGTATACGAGCAGTACTTC. It encodes CASSMGLVYEQYF.

This chain connects TRBV29-1 to TRBJ1-2, with TRBD1 as a possible D gene (5 bases). Between the trimmed V and J ends, which lost 4 bases and 7 bases, there was a span of 16 bases. The CDR3 length is 13 residues. The germline V gene has CDR1 SQVTM and CDR2 ANQGSEA. Written as DNA, the CDR3 is TGCAGCGTTGCCAAAACAGGTTTGAGTGGCTACACCTTC. As protein: CSVAKTGLSGYTF.

The chain couples TRBV29-1 to TRBJ2-7; 13 bases match TRBD2. This CDR3 has 16 amino acids. The J segment lost 3 bases and the V segment lost 6 bases, leaving 11 bases of the junction unmatched. Germline V lookup: CDR1 SQVTM, CDR2 ANQGSEA. The CDR3 nucleotides are TGCAGCGTGCAGCCGGTTAGGACTAGCGGGGGCTACGAGCAGTACTTC. Protein sequence: CSVQPVRTSGGYEQYF.

The chain uses TRBV11-2 and TRBJ2-7; no reliable D call. Deletions cut 5 bases from V and 5 bases from J, with 7 bases between. Germline V gene sequence: CDR1 SGHAT, CDR2 FQNNGV. The CDR3 consists of 11 residues. The CDR3 sequence is CASSPQNEQYF. Here the CDR3 DNA reads TGTGCCAGCAGCCCCCAGAACGAGCAGTACTTC.

The genes are TRBV5-6 and TRBJ2-2; a weak D match, TRBD1 (6 bases). The CDR3 has 14 residues. Germline V gene sequence: CDR1 SGHDT, CDR2 YYEEEE. The V and J ends lost 4 bases and 2 bases respectively, with 9 bases between them. CDR3 amino acids: CASSDRINTGELFF. The CDR3 DNA reads TGTGCCAGCAGCGACAGGATAAACACCGGGGAGCTGTTTTTT.

The V call is TRBV5-4, the J call TRBJ1-3, with TRBD1 matching 7 bases. This CDR3 spans 16 amino acids. With 6 bases clipped from V and 0 bases from J, the junction kept 9 bases outside the gene matches. Germline CDR1 SGHNT, CDR2 YYREEE (reference sequence). Here the CDR3 DNA reads TGTGCCAGCATCAGACAGGGCTCATACTCTGGAAACACCATATATTTT. Its translation: CASIRQGSYSGNTIYF.

The chain combines TRBV11-3 with TRBJ2-5, with 8 bases that match TRBD1. The J call is uncertain, as TRBJ2-7 better fits the DNA end. Germline V gives CDR1 SGHNT, CDR2 YENEEA. CDR3 size: 13 residues. Here the CDR3 DNA reads TGTGCCAGCAGCATCGGACAGGGCTACGAGCAGTACTTC. This translates into CASSIGQGYEQYF.

The chain has TRBV30 and TRBJ1-3; D might be TRBD1 (5 bases). The germline V gene encodes CDR1 GTSNPN and CDR2 SVGIG (reference sequence). The CDR3 extends over 16 amino acids. V dropped 3 bases and J dropped 0 bases, with 15 bases sitting between them. This chain's CDR3 is CAWSEQGIISGNTIYF. CDR3 nucleotide sequence: TGTGCCTGGAGCGAGCAGGGCATAATCTCTGGAAACACCATATATTTT. Drawing the rest from reference TRBV30 and TRBJ1-3, the complete variable domain is SQTIHQWPATLVQPVGSPLSLECTVEGTSNPNLYWYRQAAGRGLQLLFYSVGIGQISSEVPQNLSASRPQDRQFILSSKKLLLSDSGFYLCAWSEQGIISGNTIYFGEGSWLTVV.

J is TRBJ1-2 and V is TRBV6-5, with D unclear. The CDR3 contains 14 residues. Per germline, CDR1 MNHEY and CDR2 SVGAGI. V was cut by 7 bases and J by 0 bases, with 12 bases left in between. The CDR3 coding sequence is TGTGCCAGCAATAAGACACCTTCTAACTATGGCTACACCTTC. This codes for CASNKTPSNYGYTF.

The chain has TRBV28 and TRBJ1-3; 7 nucleotides agree with TRBD1. Germline CDR1 reads MDHEN; CDR2 reads SYDVKM. The CDR3 contains 15 residues. With 2 bases clipped from V and 2 bases from J, the junction kept 3 bases outside the gene matches. The CDR3 nucleotides read TGTGCCAGCAGTTTACTCGGGACAGCTGGAAACACCATATATTTT. Protein: CASSLLGTAGNTIYF.

This clone appeared a few times. The chain uses TRBV4-1 and TRBJ2-7; tentatively, D is TRBD1 (6 bases). Germline CDR1 reads MGHRA; CDR2 reads YSYEKL. V lost 2 bases, J lost 2 bases, and 13 bases lay in between. The CDR3 contains 15 residues. CDR3 in amino acids: CASSQWTASTYEQYF. The CDR3 DNA sequence: TGCGCCAGCAGCCAATGGACAGCCTCCACCTACGAGCAGTACTTC.

This clone was seen just once. The gene calls are TRBV7-3 and TRBJ2-1, with TRBD1 matching 10 bases. The length of the CDR3 is 15 residues. V lost 5 bases and J lost 5; bases outside the gene matches: 6. Germline V gene lookup returns CDR1 SGHTA and CDR2 FQGTGA. The CDR3 bases are TGTGCCAGCAGCCGGGACAGGGGTGGCCACAATGAGCAGTTCTTC. Its translation is CASSRDRGGHNEQFF. The complete variable domain, with remaining parts taken from reference TRBV7-3 and TRBJ2-1, reads GAGVSQTPSNKVTEKGKYVELRCDPISGHTALYWYRQSLGQGPEFLIYFQGTGAADDSGLPNDRFFAVRPEGSVSTLKIQRTERGDSAVYLCASSRDRGGHNEQFFGPGTRLTVL.

The genes are TRBV29-1 and TRBJ2-3, with 8 bases lining up with TRBD1. The V gene end was trimmed by 8 bases and the J gene end by 7 bases; junction bases not matched to a gene: 8. Germline loops: CDR1 SQVTM, CDR2 ANQGSEA. CDR3 size: 12 residues. CDR3 in DNA: TGCAGCTCCAGGGGGCCTGAGAATACGCAGTATTTT. Its protein is CSSRGPENTQYF.

The rearrangement links TRBV25-1 to TRBJ1-2; 9 bases map to TRBD1. Unmatched junction bases numbered 9, after V lost 3 bases and J lost 4 bases. Germline lookup yields CDR1 MGHDK and CDR2 SYGVNS. The CDR3 has 16 residues. The CDR3 is CASSESSGTGIYGYTF. The CDR3 DNA follows: TGTGCCAGCAGTGAGTCCTCCGGGACAGGGATCTATGGCTACACCTTC.

This clone was picked up one time. The chain links TRBV5-6 to TRBJ1-1; 7 bases fit TRBD1. This CDR3 spans 15 amino acids. V shed 3 bases and J 1 base; nucleotides not matched to a gene: 6. Germline V gene sequence: CDR1 SGHDT, CDR2 YYEEEE. CDR3 in amino acids: CASSSEDRANTEAFF. The CDR3 bases are TGTGCCAGCAGCTCGGAAGACAGGGCGAACACTGAAGCTTTCTTT.

The V call is TRBV7-3, the J call TRBJ1-3, with D tentatively TRBD1 (6 bases). CDR1 is SGHTA, CDR2 FQGTGA, per germline. V shed 5 bases and J shed 1 base, with 9 bases lying between them. The CDR3 runs 14 residues. The CDR3 loop is CASSTTGSGNTIYF. The DNA for the CDR3 is TGTGCCAGCAGCACCACAGGGTCTGGAAACACCATATATTTT.

This sequence joins TRBV4-1 and TRBJ1-4; D is unresolved. This CDR3 is built from 14 residues. V was pared by 1 base and J by 8 bases, with 11 bases between. Germline V lookup: CDR1 MGHRA, CDR2 YSYEKL. CDR3 nucleotides: TGCGCCAGCAGCCAAGCGGAGAGTACAGAAAAACTGTTTTTT. This sequence encodes CASSQAESTEKLFF.

The chain links TRBV28 to TRBJ2-3; tentatively, D is TRBD2 (5 bases). With 2 bases removed from V and 2 bases from J, the gap between germline ends came to 14 bases. Germline CDR1 and CDR2: MDHEN and SYDVKM. The CDR3 consists of 16 residues. CDR3 sequence (DNA): TGTGCCAGCAGTTTAGCGGGCCCGGGGAACACAGATACGCAGTATTTT. Translating it yields CASSLAGPGNTDTQYF.

The chain links TRBV7-3 to TRBJ2-1; 11 bases are shared with TRBD2. The ends lost 9 bases at V and 0 bases at J; junction bases unmatched: 1. CDR3 length equals 14 residues. Per the germline V gene, CDR1 is SGHTA and CDR2 is FQGTGA. Here the CDR3 DNA reads TGTGCCAGTAGCGGGAGGGACTCCTACAATGAGCAGTTCTTC. Its protein is CASSGRDSYNEQFF.

The V call is TRBV6-4, the J call TRBJ2-2; D uncertain. V lost 6 bases and J 8 bases, leaving 16 bases between the germline ends. The V gene's germline CDR1 is MRHNA and CDR2 SNTAGT. CDR3 size: 14 residues. The CDR3 here is CASRLYTDSGELFF. For the CDR3, the DNA is TGTGCCAGCAGACTATACACGGATTCTGGGGAGCTGTTTTTT.